Following are 13 T cell receptor beta chains from one sample sequenced in a study of blood T cell repertoires in COVID-19. Assay used: immunoSEQ multiplex PCR; TCRdb lists only in-frame clones, some missing. The sample has 270,000 or so clones, over 75% seen once; the top ten hold 13%. Input material: peripheral blood. Every receptor here comes from a human donor in a cohort sampled during active COVID-19.

The V and J genes are TRBV7-2 and TRBJ2-1, with 10 bases fitting TRBD2. Per the germline V gene, CDR1 is SGHTA and CDR2 is FQGNSA. The CDR3 length is 15 residues. J was trimmed by 5 bases and V by 2 bases; bases with no gene match: 3. This chain's CDR3 is CASSLTSGANNEQFF. The CDR3 region has the DNA TGTGCCAGCAGCTTAACTAGCGGGGCCAACAATGAGCAGTTCTTC.

V is TRBV11-1 and J is TRBJ2-7; D not resolved. With 7 bases removed from V and 0 bases from J, the gap between germline ends came to 10 bases. CDR3 length: 13 residues. Germline-derived CDR1 and CDR2 are SGHAT and FQDESV (reference sequence). CDR3 sequence (DNA): TGTGCCAGCACCATACTTGGCTCCTACGAGCAGTACTTC. Translating it yields CASTILGSYEQYF. The whole variable domain, filled in from reference TRBV11-1 and TRBJ2-7, reads EAEVAQSPRYKITEKSQAVAFWCDPISGHATLYWYRQILGQGPELLVQFQDESVVDDSQLPKDRFSAERLKGVDSTLKIQPAELGDSAMYLCASTILGSYEQYFGPGTRLTVT.

The chain joins TRBV11-2 to TRBJ2-7; 15 nucleotides agree with TRBD2. Trimming took 5 bases from V and 1 from J; bases not matched to a gene: 3. The CDR3 runs 16 residues. The V gene's germline CDR1 is SGHAT and CDR2 FQNNGV. The CDR3: CASSTGLAGGSYEQYF. The DNA of the CDR3 is TGTGCCAGCAGCACGGGACTAGCGGGAGGTTCCTACGAGCAGTACTTC.

A remark on this clone: Other DNA sequences from this sample encode an identical CDR3 as well. The rearrangement links TRBV28 to TRBJ2-2; D is uncertain. Germline V CDR1 and CDR2: MDHEN, SYDVKM. The CDR3 spans 12 residues. Trimming removed 2 bases at V and 4 bases at J, with 2 bases between. The CDR3 nucleotides are TGTGCCAGCAGTTTACTCACCGGGGAGCTGTTTTTT. It specifies CASSLLTGELFF.

This chain links TRBV12-5 with TRBJ1-3; D remains unclear. Germline assignment: CDR1 LGHNT and CDR2 FRNRAP. This CDR3 contains 17 residues. Trimming shortened V by 0 bases and J by 4 bases, and 16 bases separated the two germline ends. Here the CDR3 reads CASGLVRGGIVGNTIYF. DNA of the CDR3: TGTGCTAGTGGTTTGGTACGGGGTGGGATTGTAGGAAACACCATATATTTT.

CDR3 region: CASSSSGRALEQYF. CDR3 coding DNA: TGTGCCAGCAGTTCTAGCGGGAGGGCCCTCGAGCAGTACTTC. The V call is TRBV27, the J call TRBJ2-7; 12 bases align to TRBD2. The CDR3 consists of 14 residues. The germline V gene encodes CDR1 MNHEY and CDR2 SMNVEV (reference sequence). V dropped 4 bases and J dropped 6; count of bases not matched to a gene: 4.

The rearrangement links TRBV7-7 to TRBJ2-7; 8 positions match TRBD1. The CDR3 has 15 amino acids. Unmatched junction bases numbered 13, after V lost 5 bases and J lost 7 bases. The germline V gene has CDR1 SSHAT and CDR2 FNYEAQ (reference sequence). CDR3 protein: CASSRGTGAMGEQYF. In DNA form, the CDR3 reads TGTGCCAGCAGCCGAGGGACAGGAGCGATGGGAGAGCAGTACTTC.

V usage is TRBV9 and J usage is TRBJ2-5, with TRBD2 matching over 13 bases. The CDR3 is 15 residues long. Trimming took 3 bases from V and 4 from J; bases not matched to a gene: 3. Germline V lookup: CDR1 SGDLS, CDR2 YYNGEE. CDR3 in amino acids: CASSAGLAGRETQYF. The CDR3 nucleotides read TGTGCCAGCAGCGCGGGACTAGCGGGAAGAGAGACCCAGTACTTC. The full variable domain, rest sourced from reference TRBV9 and TRBJ2-5, is DSGVTQTPKHLITATGQRVTLRCSPRSGDLSVYWYQQSLDQGLQFLIQYYNGEERAKGNILERFSAQQFPDLHSELNLSSLELGDSALYFCASSAGLAGRETQYFGPGTRLLVL.

J is TRBJ2-3 and V is TRBV5-4; the match to TRBD2 covers 10 bases. Trimming at V came to 1 base and at J to 3 bases, leaving 8 bases not matched to a gene. This CDR3 contains 17 residues. CDR1 SGHNT and CDR2 YYREEE come from the germline V gene (reference sequence). The CDR3 sequence is CASSLTLLAGVTDTQYF. CDR3 DNA: TGTGCCAGCAGCTTGACCCTTCTAGCGGGAGTAACAGATACGCAGTATTTT.

This clone was seen only once. J is TRBJ1-2 and V is TRBV6-1; the D is unclear. From germline, CDR1 is MNHNS and CDR2 SASEGT. The CDR3 consists of 13 residues. The V gene lost 1 base and the J gene lost 7 bases, with 10 bases spanning the gap. The CDR3 is CASSEDQRGGYTF. Written as DNA, the CDR3 is TGTGCCAGCAGTGAAGATCAGCGCGGTGGCTACACCTTC.

The chain uses TRBV7-9 and TRBJ1-4; 8 positions agree with TRBD1. CDR3 length: 15 residues. Trimming at V came to 4 bases and at J to 6 bases, leaving 7 bases not matched to a gene. Germline CDR1 and CDR2: SEHNR and FQNEAQ (reference sequence). CDR3 protein: CASSSQGAQDEKLFF. Written as DNA, the CDR3 is TGTGCCAGCAGCTCCCAGGGGGCGCAGGATGAAAAACTGTTTTTT.

J is TRBJ2-2 and V is TRBV18; D not certain. Trimming took 3 bases from V and 1 from J, leaving 12 bases between them. The CDR3 loop spans 16 amino acids. CDR1 and CDR2 (germline): KGHSH, LQKENI. The CDR3 reads CASSPKLRQNTGELFF. CDR3 in DNA: TGTGCCAGCTCACCTAAATTGCGACAGAACACCGGGGAGCTGTTTTTT.

The CDR3 nucleotides read TGTGCCAGCAGTGAAGGCCCCTATGGCTACACCTTC. Its translation is CASSEGPYGYTF. This chain connects TRBV25-1 to TRBJ1-2; D remains unclear. Germline CDR1 is MGHDK and CDR2 is SYGVNS. V lost 2 bases and J lost 4, with 5 bases in between. The CDR3 has 12 amino acids.